Below, 27 T cell receptor beta chains from the same sample are listed, as sequenced in a study of identical twins. MiXCR, applied by TCRdb to the 5' RACE reads, yields one record per CDR3 protein. The sample consists of around 250,000 distinct CDR3 sequences, 5.5% to 8% of them appearing once. Separately, the same data were catalogued under a study of yellow fever vaccine responses in identical twins.

Sequenced input: memory (CD45RO+) T cells sorted from blood. The receptors here all came from a woman aged 18-35 years in good health.

The chain uses TRBV5-1 and TRBJ2-7; 7 nucleotides align to TRBD1. Germline V gene data show CDR1 as SGHRS and CDR2 as YFSETQ. The CDR3 length is 15 residues. Trimming cost V 3 bases and J 5 bases; bases outside gene matches: 11. The CDR3 sequence: CASSSLTGVGNEQYF. CDR3 bases: TGCGCCAGCAGCTCCCTTACAGGGGTAGGCAACGAGCAGTACTTC.

This clonotype has only a few counts. The chain employs TRBV2 and TRBJ2-2, with D unresolved. V was clipped by 3 bases and J by 4 bases, with 9 bases between them. The germline V gene has CDR1 SNHLY and CDR2 FYNNEI. The CDR3 consists of 14 residues. This CDR3 reads CASSDFGSTGELFF. CDR3 DNA sequence: TGTGCCAGCAGTGATTTCGGGTCCACCGGGGAGCTGTTTTTT.

V usage is TRBV7-8 and J usage is TRBJ2-3; 13 nucleotides align to TRBD2. Per germline, CDR1 SGHVS and CDR2 FQNEAQ. V lost 6 bases, J lost 2 bases, and 5 bases stayed unmatched. The CDR3 is 16 amino acids. The CDR3 sequence: CASRQTSGGYTDTQYF. Written as DNA, the CDR3 is TGTGCCAGCAGGCAGACTAGCGGGGGGTACACAGATACGCAGTATTTT.

V is TRBV29-1 and J is TRBJ2-5; 9 bases fit TRBD1. This CDR3 contains 15 residues. Germline trimming cut 7 bases from V and 4 bases from J; bases unmatched to any gene: 13. CDR1 is SQVTM, CDR2 ANQGSEA, per germline. This CDR3 is CSARTGGAAVETQYF. The CDR3 DNA sequence: TGCAGCGCCAGAACAGGGGGCGCGGCCGTAGAGACCCAGTACTTC.

This clonotype has a count of ten or more. V gene TRBV7-6 combines with J gene TRBJ1-5; TRBD1 might be the D (6 bases). This CDR3 has 14 amino acids. The germline CDR1 and CDR2 sequences are SGHVS and FNYEAQ. V was cut by 3 bases and J by 9 bases, with 15 bases left in between. CDR3 residues: CASSFGEGVGPQHF. In DNA, the CDR3 is TGTGCCAGCAGCTTCGGGGAGGGGGTCGGGCCCCAGCATTTT.

This clonotype was seen only a few times. The chain uses TRBV5-1 and TRBJ1-2; D ambiguous. Germline V gives CDR1 SGHRS, CDR2 YFSETQ. The CDR3 sequence is 15 residues long. The V gene lost 0 bases and the J gene lost 2 bases, with 11 bases spanning the gap. CDR3 nucleotide sequence: TGCGCCAGCAGCTTGGTCTCCCCAGAGAACTATGGCTACACCTTC. This translates into CASSLVSPENYGYTF.

In its sample, this clonotype was seen a few times. The chain combines TRBV20-1 with TRBJ2-2, with 9 bases matching TRBD2. V lost 3 bases to trimming and J lost 5 bases; unmatched junction nucleotides: 4. The germline gives CDR1 DFQATT, CDR2 SNEGSKA (reference sequence). CDR3 size: 14 residues. In nucleotides, the CDR3 is TGCAGTGCTAGTAGAACTAGCGGGACCGGGGAGCTGTTTTTT. The encoded protein is CSASRTSGTGELFF.

The chain recombines TRBV7-9 with TRBJ1-4; no firm D call. The germline V and J ends were trimmed by 4 bases and 6 bases, with 18 bases remaining between them. The CDR3 spans 16 residues. Germline lookup yields CDR1 SEHNR and CDR2 FQNEAQ (reference sequence). The CDR3 protein is CASSSSSDRKDEKLFF. CDR3 bases: TGTGCCAGCAGCTCGTCGTCAGATAGAAAGGATGAAAAACTGTTTTTT.

This clonotype has only a few counts. The chain employs TRBV9 and TRBJ1-6, with D perhaps TRBD1 (5 bases). The V end was cut by 4 bases, the J end by 5 bases, with 10 bases between. This CDR3 region has 14 residues. Germline values: CDR1 SGDLS, CDR2 YYNGEE. DNA of the CDR3: TGTGCCAGCAGCCGACAGTCCAATAATTCACCCCTCCACTTT. Its protein product is CASSRQSNNSPLHF.

The chain has TRBV10-2 and TRBJ2-1; D gene unclear. Trimming pared 0 bases from V and 5 bases from J, leaving 11 bases between. This CDR3 has 15 amino acids. The germline gives CDR1 WSHSY, CDR2 SAAADI. This CDR3 is CASSESFGRNNEQFF. The CDR3 coding sequence is TGCGCCAGCAGTGAGTCCTTTGGACGCAACAATGAGCAGTTCTTC.

In DNA, the CDR3 is TGCAGTGCTAGACACCCCAGTGTTAACTATGGCTACACCTTC. It codes for CSARHPSVNYGYTF. The chain employs TRBV20-1 and TRBJ1-2; D unresolved. Germline V lookup: CDR1 DFQATT, CDR2 SNEGSKA (reference sequence). V gave up 2 bases and J gave up 1 base, with 11 bases separating them. This CDR3 is 14 amino acids long.

This chain joins TRBV5-1 and TRBJ1-6; 9 nucleotides match TRBD1. From germline, CDR1 is SGHRS and CDR2 YFSETQ. The CDR3 is 16 residues long. The ends lost 0 bases at V and 7 bases at J; junction bases unmatched: 5. CDR3 sequence reads: CASSLEPGQGNSPLHF. The CDR3 bases are TGCGCCAGCAGCTTGGAACCGGGACAGGGCAATTCACCCCTCCACTTT.

This sequence joins TRBV20-1 and TRBJ1-2; D might be TRBD1 (5 bases). The length of the CDR3 is 18 residues. V lost 3 bases to trimming and J lost 3 bases, with 26 bases between them. Germline V gives CDR1 DFQATT, CDR2 SNEGSKA (reference sequence). CDR3 DNA: TGCAGTGCTAGTAAGTGGGGGACGACGGTCGCGTCGGACTATGGCTACACCTTC. Translation: CSASKWGTTVASDYGYTF.

This clonotype was seen a handful of times. The chain joins TRBV2 to TRBJ1-3; 7 bases agree with TRBD1. Germline CDR1 is SNHLY and CDR2 is FYNNEI. With 4 bases clipped from V and 0 bases from J, the junction kept 6 bases outside the gene matches. The CDR3 sequence is 16 residues long. CDR3 coding DNA: TGTGCCAGCAGTGGAGGGGGCGATTACTCTGGAAACACCATATATTTT. This encodes CASSGGGDYSGNTIYF.

The table lists this clonotype with a few counts. The V gene is TRBV5-6, the J gene TRBJ1-1, with TRBD1 identical over 8 bases. Germline values: CDR1 SGHDT, CDR2 YYEEEE. V gave up 0 bases and J gave up 1 base; unmatched junction bases: 2. The CDR3 is 15 residues long. The DNA for the CDR3 is TGTGCCAGCAGCTTGGCGGGACAGGCGAACACTGAAGCTTTCTTT. Protein sequence: CASSLAGQANTEAFF.

This clonotype was seen only a few times. The V and J genes are TRBV6-5 and TRBJ2-3; 14 bases agree with TRBD2. This CDR3 contains 17 residues. Germline V lookup: CDR1 MNHEY, CDR2 SVGAGI. V was pared by 0 bases and J by 5 bases, with 4 bases of the junction left unmatched. Here the CDR3 DNA reads TGTGCCAGCAGTTACTCGGAGGGACTAGCGGGAGTAGATACGCAGTATTTT. It encodes CASSYSEGLAGVDTQYF.

This clonotype has more than one count but fewer than ten. The chain couples TRBV4-2 to TRBJ2-5; no clear D gene. Germline V lookup: CDR1 LGHNA, CDR2 YNFKEQ. The CDR3 extends over 14 amino acids. Trimming shortened V by 0 bases and J by 5 bases, and 10 bases separated the two germline ends. CDR3 bases: TGTGCCAGCAGCCAAGATCTAGGGTTCGAGACCCAGTACTTC. Encoded protein: CASSQDLGFETQYF.

This clonotype was seen a few times. The chain is built from TRBV28 and TRBJ1-4, with TRBD1 matching over 11 bases. This CDR3 comprises 18 residues. V lost 4 bases, J lost 2 bases, and 9 bases stayed unmatched. Germline-derived CDR1 and CDR2 are MDHEN and SYDVKM. The chain's CDR3 is CASSSPGQGGRTNEKLFF. DNA of the CDR3: TGTGCCAGCAGTTCGCCGGGACAGGGGGGAAGGACTAATGAAAAACTGTTTTTT.

The sample holds a few counts of this clonotype. The chain is built from TRBV5-5 and TRBJ2-1; D not certain. The CDR3 runs 15 residues. V was pared by 6 bases and J by 0 bases, with 13 bases between. CDR1 SGHKS and CDR2 YYEKEE come from the germline V gene (reference sequence). The CDR3 loop is CASNFGKSSYNEQFF. CDR3 DNA sequence: TGTGCCAGCAACTTCGGCAAGAGCTCCTACAATGAGCAGTTCTTC.

This clonotype was counted only a few times. The chain combines TRBV11-2 with TRBJ2-3; a possible D gene is TRBD2 (6 bases). This CDR3 is built from 15 residues. Looked up from germline, CDR1 is SGHAT and CDR2 is FQNNGV. V lost 5 bases and J lost 2, with 14 bases in between. This CDR3 is CASSPMGGVTDTQYF. In DNA form, the CDR3 reads TGTGCCAGCAGCCCCATGGGGGGAGTCACAGATACGCAGTATTTT.

The V gene is TRBV11-2, the J gene TRBJ2-1; 9 bases are shared with TRBD2. The J segment lost 7 bases and the V segment lost 1 base, leaving 11 bases of the junction unmatched. The CDR3 contains 17 residues. CDR1 is SGHAT and CDR2 is FQNNGV in the germline V gene. The CDR3 region has the DNA TGTGCCAGCAGCTTAGGTGTGGGCGGGGGGGCCTCAAATGAGCAGTTCTTC. Translation gives CASSLGVGGGASNEQFF.

V and J are TRBV14 and TRBJ2-1, with TRBD2 identical over 10 bases. The ends lost 4 bases at V and 8 bases at J; junction bases unmatched: 11. Per the germline V gene, CDR1 is SGHDN and CDR2 is FVKESK. This CDR3 is built from 16 residues. CDR3 sequence (DNA): TGTGCCAGCAGCCGACAGCGGGGGGGCCTTCCCCATGAGCAGTTCTTC. It translates to CASSRQRGGLPHEQFF.

The sample holds many counts of this clonotype. The V gene is TRBV12-3 or TRBV12-4, the J gene TRBJ2-5, with D unresolved. This CDR3 is built from 14 residues. The V gene lost 1 base and the J gene lost 2 bases, with 8 bases spanning the gap. In DNA form, the CDR3 reads TGTGCCAGCAGTTTAGGTGGGATACAAGAGACCCAGTACTTC. This gives the protein CASSLGGIQETQYF.

This rearrangement joins TRBV20-1 to TRBJ2-5; TRBD2 matches at 7 bases. The ends lost 1 base at V and 1 base at J; junction bases unmatched: 6. From germline, CDR1 is DFQATT and CDR2 SNEGSKA (reference sequence). The CDR3 is 15 residues long. This CDR3 is CSARGSSGSQETQYF. CDR3 DNA: TGCAGTGCTAGAGGATCTAGCGGTTCCCAAGAGACCCAGTACTTC.

This clonotype was counted between two and nine times. The chain has TRBV10-3 and TRBJ2-1, with D possibly TRBD1 on 6 matching bases. Germline values: CDR1 ENHRY, CDR2 SYGVKD. There are 15 residues in the CDR3. Trimming stripped 6 bases from V and 0 bases from J, with 12 bases between. CDR3 protein: CAIRPADSSYNEQFF. The CDR3 DNA sequence: TGTGCCATCAGGCCAGCGGACAGCTCCTACAATGAGCAGTTCTTC.

The rearrangement uses TRBV12-3 or TRBV12-4 and TRBJ2-1; 9 nucleotides agree with TRBD2. The CDR3 consists of 16 residues. V was clipped by 3 bases and J by 10 bases; unmatched bases: 13. In DNA, the CDR3 is TGTGCCAGCAGTTTTGCCGCCAGCGGCAGCGGGGGGGAGCAGTTCTTC. It yields the protein CASSFAASGSGGEQFF.

The rearrangement joins TRBV29-1 to TRBJ2-2, with D perhaps TRBD1 (6 bases). V was clipped by 6 bases and J by 2 bases, with 16 bases between them. This CDR3 comprises 15 residues. Germline values: CDR1 SQVTM, CDR2 ANQGSEA. Here the CDR3 reads CSVIDRDINTGELFF. The CDR3, as DNA: TGCAGCGTAATCGACCGGGACATAAACACCGGGGAGCTGTTTTTT.